This TCR beta chain appears in the sequencing data of a study of blood T cells in healthy people across ages. Findings of the study overall: More naive CD4+ cells and higher diversity marked long-lived donors relative to aged donors.

Concerning this clonotype itself: Its antigen is unknown.

The use of a sample-barcoded 5' primer and a J-beta primer mix characterized a second PCR of about 7 to 12 cycles. The template-switch adaptor was a 5' adaptor with 12 random nucleotides. It tagged each cDNA molecule. TCRdb analysed the 5' RACE reads with MiXCR anew, one entry per CDR3 protein. Seen here are about 1.4 million distinct CDR3 sequences, approximately 59% observed once, and the top ten hold 6.7%. The clonotype originates from a man aged 18 to 29 in good health. The sequenced sample consisted of blood.

CDR3 nucleotides: TGCGCCAGCAGCTTGGGGTTGGCGGTGAGCTCCTACGAGCAGTACTTC. Protein: CASSLGLAVSSYEQYF. This chain joins TRBV5-1 and TRBJ2-7, with D hard to call. The ends were cut back, 0 bases at V and 0 bases at J, with 13 bases in the middle. The CDR3 spans 16 residues. Germline values: CDR1 SGHRS, CDR2 YFSETQ.